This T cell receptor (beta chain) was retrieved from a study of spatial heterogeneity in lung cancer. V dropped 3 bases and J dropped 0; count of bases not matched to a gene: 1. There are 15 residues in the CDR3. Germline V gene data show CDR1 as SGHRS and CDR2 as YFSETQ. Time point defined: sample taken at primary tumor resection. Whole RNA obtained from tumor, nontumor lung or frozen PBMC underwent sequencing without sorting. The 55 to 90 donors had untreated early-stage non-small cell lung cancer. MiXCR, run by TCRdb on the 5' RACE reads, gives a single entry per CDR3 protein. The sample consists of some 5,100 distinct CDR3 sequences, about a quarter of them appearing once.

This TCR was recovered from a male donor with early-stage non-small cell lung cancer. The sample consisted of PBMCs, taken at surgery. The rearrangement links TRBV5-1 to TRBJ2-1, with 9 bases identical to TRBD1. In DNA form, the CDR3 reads TGCGCCAGCAGCTCGGGACAGGGCTCCTACAATGAGCAGTTCTTC. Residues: CASSSGQGSYNEQFF.